These T cell receptor beta chains were read from a single sample in a study of T cells in Graves' hyperthyroidism and ophthalmopathy. TCRdb itself ran the multiplex PCR reads through MiXCR, one entry per CDR3 protein. Of hundreds of thousands of distinct CDR3 sequences in the sample, 38% were seen once. The sequencing input was blood. The source of these receptors is a man in his late teens or twenties with Graves' hyperthyroidism. Each CDR3 is given with its conserved first and last residue. The order of the fields is clone size, J gene, V gene, CDR3 protein. Expanded clones get a size class; other rows say once, few or many, or leave the size out.

. | TRBJ1-1 | TRBV9 | CASSPGTGENTEAFF
once | TRBJ1-5 | TRBV10-3 | CAIRTSPGGGNQPQHF
many | TRBJ2-7 | TRBV10-3 | CAISEWAGPKQYF
. | TRBJ1-2 | TRBV12-3/TRBV12-4 | CASSLARGYTF
many | TRBJ1-1 | TRBV29-1 | CSVCRGMNTEAFF
many | TRBJ2-5 | TRBV7-9 | CASSLRGRETQYF
few | TRBJ2-7 | TRBV20-1 | CSAPSQGPYEQYF
. | TRBJ1-5 | TRBV7-3 | CASSLGTGQEGNQPQHF
. | TRBJ1-5 | TRBV9 | CASSQGQGVGNQPQHF
. | TRBJ2-5 | TRBV20-1 | CSAREGEQGAETQYF
. | TRBJ1-1 | TRBV15 | CATSRETGGDMNTEAFF
. | TRBJ2-5 | TRBV7-9 | CASSLGVQRIQETQYF
few | TRBJ1-5 | TRBV12-3/TRBV12-4 | CASSIRGAQNQPQHF
many | TRBJ1-2 | TRBV5-1 | CASSPGQGGGYTF
. | TRBJ1-4 | TRBV4-1 | CASSQPRGSTNEKLFF
few | TRBJ1-3 | TRBV19 | CASSYRGDSGNTIYF
. | TRBJ1-5 | TRBV19 | CASRIAGKGQPQHF
. | TRBJ1-1 | TRBV25-1 | CASSLTGGASEAFF
. | TRBJ1-4 | TRBV11-2 | CASLGQGESEKLFF
few | TRBJ2-7 | TRBV9 | CASSVDGLSSYEQYF
. | TRBJ2-7 | TRBV20-1 | CSARDEGDSSYEQYF
few | TRBJ2-7 | TRBV5-1 | CASSVLIDGPYEQYF
. | TRBJ2-7 | TRBV6-5 | CASSYLQGTYEQYF
few | TRBJ2-5 | TRBV7-2 | CASSLADKQETQYF
once | TRBJ1-6 | TRBV7-9 | CASSLERGRSYNSPLHF
many | TRBJ2-5 | TRBV29-1 | CSVEWDIQASETQYF
many | TRBJ2-2 | TRBV25-1 | CASSEVTGGRTGELFF
few | TRBJ2-7 | TRBV20-1 | CSARGLAGAPEQYF
. | TRBJ2-5 | TRBV29-1 | CSAGQLVETQYF
many | TRBJ2-5 | TRBV29-1 | CSALGGETQYF
. | TRBJ2-5 | TRBV29-1 | CSVEDPEGETQYF
. | TRBJ2-5 | TRBV29-1 | CSVVLGAETQGTQYF
many | TRBJ1-4 | TRBV2 | CASRSGPTNEKLFF
. | TRBJ1-3 | TRBV7-9 | CASRPLGQGTQEGNTIYF
. | TRBJ1-1 | TRBV2 | CASTGSGSTEAFF
. | TRBJ1-1 | TRBV29-1 | CSVGTDGGAFF
. | TRBJ2-7 | TRBV6-1 | CASSGPRYEQYF
. | TRBJ2-5 | TRBV10-1 | CASSGDSGGAQETQYF
. | TRBJ1-2 | TRBV7-2 | CASSFTGLMRDDYTF
. | TRBJ2-7 | TRBV7-9 | CASSLVEATYEQYF
many | TRBJ2-5 | TRBV19 | CASRPQYQETQYF
many | TRBJ1-6 | TRBV7-2 | CASSPRQGNSPLHF
. | TRBJ1-1 | TRBV9 | CASSLDAAATEAFF
many | TRBJ2-7 | TRBV7-9 | CASSLGLSSYEQYF
many | TRBJ2-6 | TRBV5-1 | CASSSGPQETSGANVLTF
. | TRBJ1-5 | TRBV7-2 | CASSLSAGEVGQPQHF